Included here is one T cell receptor (beta chain) sequence, with context. The antigen remains unidentified. The assay was run at deep level. Profiling relied on immunoSEQ multiplex PCR, and the TCRdb table lists in-frame clones only, not all of them. The sample includes about 1.5 million clones, approximately 98% seen only once; the top ten take 0.45%. The CDR3 totals 17 residues. In germline, CDR1 is SGHRS, CDR2 YFSETQ. V shed 1 base, J shed 5 bases, and the junction held 8 bases outside the gene matches. This sample was taken from a study of shared clonotypes between healthy human individuals. For the study at large: The study used three CD4 naive, three CD4 memory, two CD8 naive and one CD8 memory plate per donor.

Notes on the study in general: Generally, estimated richness proved larger in naive subsets than it did in memory subsets. It was expected that sequencing depth would affect clonotype sharing among donors.

Input material: naive CD4+ T cells sorted from blood. The subset: CD45RA+ positively selected. The clonotype was recovered from a man younger than 40 in good health. The chain has TRBV5-1 and TRBJ2-7, with 14 bases that match TRBD2. As DNA, the CDR3 is TGCGCCAGCAGCTTGTCTGCGGGACTAGCGGGAGTTGACGAGCAGTACTTC. This translates into CASSLSAGLAGVDEQYF. Based on the CDR3 plus reference TRBV5-1 and TRBJ2-7, the full variable domain is KAGVTQTPRYLIKTRGQQVTLSCSPISGHRSVSWYQQTPGQGLQFLFEYFSETQRNKGNFPGRFSGRQFSNSRSEMNVSTLELGDSALYLCASSLSAGLAGVDEQYFGPGTRLTVT.